These 8 T cell receptor beta chains were all obtained from the same sample, sequenced in a study of T cells after yellow fever vaccination. TCRdb fed the 5' RACE reads into MiXCR, producing one record per CDR3 protein. The sample records about 340,000 distinct CDR3 sequences, approximately 3.9% being singletons. The sample consisted of PBMCs, taken 5 days after the yellow fever booster vaccination. The receptors come from a man between 18 and 29 years old who received the YFV17D yellow fever vaccine.

The chain recombines TRBV7-3 with TRBJ2-3, with D uncertain. Germline V CDR1 and CDR2: SGHTA, FQGTGA. With 6 bases removed from V and 1 base from J, the gap between germline ends came to 8 bases. The CDR3 contains 13 residues. The CDR3 DNA is TGTGCCAGCAGTAGGAGCCGCACAGATACGCAGTATTTT. It yields the protein CASSRSRTDTQYF. The whole variable domain, remainder taken from reference TRBV7-3 and TRBJ2-3, is GAGVSQTPSNKVTEKGKYVELRCDPISGHTALYWYRQSLGQGPEFLIYFQGTGAADDSGLPNDRFFAVRPEGSVSTLKIQRTERGDSAVYLCASSRSRTDTQYFGPGTRLTVL.

This clonotype was detected ten times or more. V and J are TRBV5-1 and TRBJ2-3, with 13 bases identical to TRBD2. The germline V gene encodes CDR1 SGHRS and CDR2 YFSETQ. J gave up 6 bases and V 4 bases, and 5 bases lay outside the gene matches. This CDR3 contains 15 residues. CDR3 residues: CASSTQTSGGDTQYF. Written as DNA, the CDR3 is TGCGCCAGCAGCACTCAGACTAGCGGGGGGGATACGCAGTATTTT. The full variable domain, with the rest looked up from reference TRBV5-1 and TRBJ2-3, is KAGVTQTPRYLIKTRGQQVTLSCSPISGHRSVSWYQQTPGQGLQFLFEYFSETQRNKGNFPGRFSGRQFSNSRSEMNVSTLELGDSALYLCASSTQTSGGDTQYFGPGTRLTVL.

This clonotype was counted between two and nine times. This chain links TRBV20-1 with TRBJ1-1; D uncertain. Deletions cut 3 bases from V and 1 base from J, with 12 bases between. The CDR3 is 14 amino acids. Germline lookup yields CDR1 DFQATT and CDR2 SNEGSKA (reference sequence). CDR3 sequence reads: CSARKTWENTEAFF. In nucleotides, the CDR3 is TGCAGTGCTAGGAAAACCTGGGAGAACACTGAAGCTTTCTTT.

The CDR3 here is CASSTDINEQYF. CDR3 DNA sequence: TGTGCCAGCAGCACGGACATAAACGAGCAGTACTTC. V is TRBV2 and J is TRBJ2-7; possibly TRBD1 for D (5 bases). The CDR3 runs 12 residues. V was shortened by 6 bases and J by 5 bases, with 11 bases between the two germline ends. Germline V gives CDR1 SNHLY, CDR2 FYNNEI. Complete variable domain (other parts from reference TRBV2 and TRBJ2-7): EPEVTQTPSHQVTQMGQEVILRCVPISNHLYFYWYRQILGQKVEFLVSFYNNEISEKSEIFDDQFSVERPDGSNFTLKIRSTKLEDSAMYFCASSTDINEQYFGPGTRLTVT.

The chain links TRBV29-1 to TRBJ2-1; either TRBD1 or TRBD2 may supply D (5 bases each). Germline V gives CDR1 SQVTM, CDR2 ANQGSEA. This CDR3 has 11 residues. The ends were cut back, 4 bases at V and 8 bases at J, with 9 bases in the middle. This CDR3 is CSVGGGDEQFF. The CDR3 DNA reads TGCAGCGTTGGTGGGGGAGATGAGCAGTTCTTC.

CDR3 loop: CASLQGGEETQYF. Here the CDR3 DNA reads TGTGCCAGCCTCCAGGGGGGGGAAGAGACCCAGTACTTC. The rearrangement links TRBV28 to TRBJ2-5; the D gene could be TRBD1 or TRBD2 (7 bases each). Looked up from germline, CDR1 is MDHEN and CDR2 is SYDVKM. Between the trimmed V and J ends, which lost 8 bases and 3 bases, there was a span of 13 bases. The CDR3 is 13 amino acids. Full variable domain (remainder filled in from reference TRBV28 and TRBJ2-5): DVKVTQSSRYLVKRTGEKVFLECVQDMDHENMFWYRQDPGLGLRLIYFSYDVKMKEKGDIPEGYSVSREKKERFSLILESASTNQTSMYLCASLQGGEETQYFGPGTRLLVL.

This clonotype was seen a handful of times. This chain joins TRBV5-6 and TRBJ2-1; D uncertain. Trimming removed 3 bases from V and 10 bases from J, with 11 bases in between. Germline V CDR1 and CDR2: SGHDT, YYEEEE. The CDR3 extends over 12 amino acids. CDR3 protein: CASSSFDWEQFF. As DNA, the CDR3 is TGTGCCAGCAGCTCATTCGATTGGGAGCAGTTCTTC. The variable domain in full, with the rest retrieved from reference TRBV5-6 and TRBJ2-1, is DAGVTQSPTHLIKTRGQQVTLRCSPKSGHDTVSWYQQALGQGPQFIFQYYEEEERQRGNFPDRFSGHQFPNYSSELNVNALLLGDSALYLCASSSFDWEQFFGPGTRLTVL.

This sequence joins TRBV5-6 and TRBJ2-3; a possible D gene is TRBD2 (6 bases). V lost 5 bases and J 0 bases, leaving 16 bases between the germline ends. Germline-derived CDR1 and CDR2 are SGHDT and YYEEEE. This CDR3 has 16 residues. The CDR3 sequence: CASREDWRGSTDTQYF. The CDR3 bases are TGTGCCAGCAGGGAAGACTGGCGGGGAAGCACAGATACGCAGTATTTT.